This T cell receptor (beta chain) was identified during a study of shared clonotypes between healthy human individuals. J was trimmed by 2 bases and V by 3 bases; bases with no gene match: 8. The CDR3 is 16 residues long. The germline V gene has CDR1 MDHEN and CDR2 SYDVKM. Assay: immunoSEQ multiplex PCR; the TCRdb copy retains only in-frame clones and omits some. The sample has 1.5 million to 2.5 million clones, around 96% seen once; the top ten hold approximately 1%. The naive CD8 subset, CD45RO-negative cells positively selected for CCR7, excluded terminally differentiated effector memory CD45RA+ cells.

The TCR comes from a man aged 18 to 35 in good health. The rearrangement uses TRBV28 and TRBJ1-2; TRBD1 matches 8 bases. Sequenced sample: naive CD8+ T cells sorted from blood. CDR3 bases: TGTGCCAGCAGTTTCAGCGGACAGGGACCAAACTATGGCTACACCTTC. Translation: CASSFSGQGPNYGYTF.